A single T cell receptor beta chain is shown here with its context. The CDR3 loop spans 14 amino acids. Germline CDR1 MGHRA, CDR2 YSYEKL. Trimming left V 4 bases short and J 4 bases short, with 10 bases between. This specimen comes from a study of cytomegalovirus exposure and HLA in healthy donors. The PCR ran on 60 Vbeta and 13 Jbeta primers. Here immunoSEQ multiplex PCR was the method, and the copy in TCRdb shows in-frame clones only, minus some. The sample consists of 90,000 to 95,000 clones, 78% of them appearing once. The donors, nominally healthy at sampling, likely had unrecorded immune exposures.

The chain combines TRBV4-1 with TRBJ2-2; D call uncertain. The sequenced material came from PBMCs. The TCR sequence derives from a male donor in good health and CMV-seropositive. The CDR3 bases are TGCGCCAGCAGCCCCCGGGTCAGCACCGGGGAGCTGTTTTTT. Translation gives CASSPRVSTGELFF.